One sample yielded the 30 T cell receptor beta chains listed below, sequenced in a study of CD8+CD57+ T cells in acquired aplastic anemia (dated by TCRdb to between 2017 and 2018). Expansion of CD8+CD57+ cells had been shown by flow cytometry in the patients chosen for sequencing. Data came from an Illumina HiSeq 2000. Profiling of TCR beta VDJ combinations and CDR3 sequences used genomic DNA as the template. Through fastp at Q25 and MiXCR, TCRdb rebuilt clones from the public reads, retaining in-frame beta chains. Under each unique CDR3 protein, matching rows form one entry showing the most common genes and DNA. This sample has 120,000 or so distinct CDR3 sequences in its table, and 50% to 70% of those were observed once. Of the sample, 29% falls within the top ten clones. The sample was sorted CD4+, CD8+, or CD8+CD57+ T cells (not recorded which) from PBMCs. The source is a human donor with aplastic anemia.

The rearrangement joins TRBV20-1 to TRBJ1-4; D remains ambiguous. This CDR3 comprises 14 residues. The V end lost 3 bases, the J end lost 5 bases, and 13 bases lay between the germline ends. Germline-derived CDR1 and CDR2 are DFQATT and SNEGSKA (reference sequence). CDR3 protein: CSARDLAGNEKLFF. The DNA for the CDR3 is TGCAGTGCTAGGGACTTGGCGGGGAATGAAAAACTGTTTTTT.

This clonotype has only a few counts. V and J are TRBV11-3 and TRBJ2-7; possible D gene TRBD2, 6 bases. The germline gives CDR1 SGHNT, CDR2 YENEEA. Trimming left V 2 bases short and J 5 bases short, with 10 bases between. This CDR3 has 13 amino acids. CDR3 coding DNA: TGTGCCAGCAGCTTAATTCCGGGGGACGAGCAGTACTTC. Translating it yields CASSLIPGDEQYF.

This clonotype came up a few times. The chain has TRBV29-1 and TRBJ1-1; TRBD1 might be the D (5 bases). Per the germline V gene, CDR1 is SQVTM and CDR2 is ANQGSEA. V dropped 7 bases and J dropped 3 bases, with 15 bases sitting between them. CDR3 length equals 13 residues. The CDR3 protein is CSASGTDYTEAFF. The CDR3 nucleotides are TGCAGCGCCTCTGGGACGGATTACACTGAAGCTTTCTTT.

The V and J genes are TRBV5-8 and TRBJ2-5; 11 bases match TRBD2. This CDR3 is built from 17 residues. V gave up 5 bases and J gave up 5 bases; unmatched junction bases: 14. CDR1 is SGHTS and CDR2 is YDEGEE in the germline V gene. CDR3 protein: CASRRTALAGVVETQYF. CDR3 sequence (DNA): TGTGCCAGCAGGCGCACGGCACTAGCGGGAGTTGTGGAGACCCAGTACTTC.

The chain couples TRBV13 to TRBJ2-3; the D is unclear. Trimming took off 5 bases at V and 1 base at J, with 13 bases between the two ends. Germline V lookup: CDR1 PRHDT, CDR2 FYEKMQ (reference sequence). There are 15 residues in the CDR3. The DNA for the CDR3 is TGTGCCAGCAGCCCCCCCCCGACTGGCACAGATACGCAGTATTTT. Its protein product is CASSPPPTGTDTQYF.

This chain uses TRBV7-9 with TRBJ2-7; D is undetermined. The CDR3 extends over 11 amino acids. Germline CDR1 is SEHNR and CDR2 is FQNEAQ (reference sequence). Trimming removed 5 bases from V and 4 bases from J, with 6 bases in between. CDR3 coding DNA: TGTGCCAGCAGCCCCATTTACGAGCAGTACTTC. This sequence encodes CASSPIYEQYF. Based on the CDR3 plus reference TRBV7-9 and TRBJ2-7, the full variable domain is DTGVSQNPRHKITKRGQNVTFRCDPISEHNRLYWYRQTLGQGPEFLTYFQNEAQLEKSRLLSDRFSAERPKGSFSTLEIQRTEQGDSAMYLCASSPIYEQYFGPGTRLTVT.

This clonotype was observed a few times. V and J are TRBV11-2 and TRBJ1-2, with 9 bases aligning to TRBD1. V gave up 3 bases and J gave up 6 bases; unmatched junction bases: 2. The CDR3 is 13 residues long. CDR1 is SGHAT, CDR2 FQNNGV, per germline. CDR3 in amino acids: CASSFTGGDGYTF. The CDR3 nucleotides are TGTGCCAGCAGCTTCACAGGGGGCGATGGCTACACCTTC.

This clonotype was detected only a few times. This sequence joins TRBV2 and TRBJ1-2, with D possibly being TRBD1 (5 bases). Trimming removed 4 bases at V and 0 bases at J, with 9 bases between. CDR1 is SNHLY, CDR2 FYNNEI, per germline. The CDR3 is made up of 14 amino acids. The CDR3 spells CASSGGMANYGYTF. The CDR3 nucleotides read TGTGCCAGCAGTGGGGGGATGGCTAACTATGGCTACACCTTC.

The chain has TRBV27 and TRBJ2-5, with D perhaps assigned TRBD1 or TRBD2 (5 bases each). The J call may be incorrect, as the DNA end agrees better with TRBJ2-7. In germline, CDR1 is MNHEY, CDR2 SMNVEV (reference sequence). CDR3 length equals 13 residues. CDR3 loop: CASSLGELGEQYF. CDR3 DNA sequence: TGTGCCAGCAGTTTGGGGGAGTTGGGCGAGCAGTACTTC.

The gene calls are TRBV19 and TRBJ1-6; no clear D. The CDR3 has 14 amino acids. In germline, CDR1 is LNHDA, CDR2 SQIVND (reference sequence). The V and J ends lost 1 base and 7 bases respectively, with 8 bases between them. The CDR3 DNA is TGTGCCAGTAGTATAGCGGGGATGAATTCACCCCTCCACTTT. Translating it yields CASSIAGMNSPLHF.

The V call is TRBV19, the J call TRBJ1-1; maybe TRBD1 (5 bases). There are 15 residues in the CDR3. From germline, CDR1 is LNHDA and CDR2 SQIVND (reference sequence). With 3 bases removed from V and 2 bases from J, the gap between germline ends came to 13 bases. The CDR3 sequence is CASSIGTGANTEAFF. The CDR3 DNA reads as TGTGCCAGTAGTATCGGAACAGGAGCCAACACTGAAGCTTTCTTT.

J is TRBJ2-3 and V is TRBV29-1; TRBD1 matches 9 bases. The V segment lost 1 base and the J segment 3 bases; nucleotides outside the gene matches: 8. The CDR3 runs 16 residues. CDR1 and CDR2 from the germline V gene are SQVTM and ANQGSEA. CDR3 sequence reads: CSVEAQGQGMTDTQYF. DNA for the CDR3: TGCAGCGTTGAAGCCCAGGGACAGGGAATGACAGATACGCAGTATTTT.

The gene calls are TRBV25-1 and TRBJ1-4, with a weak D call TRBD1 (6 bases). Germline CDR1 and CDR2: MGHDK and SYGVNS. The CDR3 runs to 15 residues. Trimming left V 5 bases short and J 5 bases short, with 15 bases between. The CDR3 bases are TGTGCCAGCAGTTACCGAGGGGGTAGGAATGAAAAACTGTTTTTT. Translated: CASSYRGGRNEKLFF.

The CDR3: CATSEPDRGDYGYTF. The CDR3 DNA reads as TGTGCCACCAGTGAACCCGACAGGGGCGACTATGGCTACACCTTC. V and J are TRBV24-1 and TRBJ1-2; 8 bases are shared with TRBD1. Trimming at V came to 4 bases and at J to 3 bases, leaving 6 bases not matched to a gene. The CDR3 length is 15 residues. Germline V CDR1 and CDR2: KGHDR, SFDVKD.

This clonotype was observed a few times. J is TRBJ1-3 and V is TRBV3-1; no clear D. Germline V gene data show CDR1 as LGHDT and CDR2 as YNNKEL (reference sequence). The CDR3 has 16 amino acids. V was shortened by 0 bases and J by 0 bases, with 9 bases between the two germline ends. The CDR3 DNA is TGTGCCAGCAGCCAAGATTCGGGGAGCTCTGGAAACACCATATATTTT. This sequence encodes CASSQDSGSSGNTIYF. The whole variable domain, filled in from reference TRBV3-1 and TRBJ1-3, reads DTAVSQTPKYLVTQMGNDKSIKCEQNLGHDTMYWYKQDSKKFLKIMFSYNNKELIINETVPNRFSPKSPDKAHLNLHINSLELGDSAVYFCASSQDSGSSGNTIYFGEGSWLTVV.

The chain combines TRBV6-1 with TRBJ1-2; TRBD1 is a possible D gene (6 bases). The V and J ends lost 3 bases and 6 bases respectively, with 11 bases between them. Germline loops: CDR1 MNHNS, CDR2 SASEGT. CDR3 length: 13 residues. DNA of the CDR3: TGTGCCAGCAGTGACAGGGGAACAAATGGCTACACCTTC. It is translated as CASSDRGTNGYTF.

This clonotype was detected many times. The gene calls are TRBV5-1 and TRBJ1-2; tentative D call: TRBD1 (6 bases). CDR3 length: 16 amino acids. The germline CDR1 and CDR2 sequences are SGHRS and YFSETQ. The ends were cut back, 2 bases at V and 8 bases at J, with 22 bases in the middle. In nucleotides, the CDR3 is TGCGCCAGCAGCTTTAGCGGGGGCAGCTATCTTCGAGGCTACACCTTC. Translation: CASSFSGGSYLRGYTF.

This clonotype has only a few counts. The chain has TRBV2 and TRBJ2-6, with a possible D match to TRBD1 (6 bases). CDR1 SNHLY and CDR2 FYNNEI come from the germline V gene. CDR3 length: 14 residues. V was shortened by 6 bases and J by 0 bases, with 6 bases between the two germline ends. CDR3: CASRQGSGANVLTF. The CDR3, as DNA: TGTGCCAGCAGACAGGGCTCTGGGGCCAACGTCCTGACTTTC.

CDR3 region: CASSRSTGTGFNEQYF. CDR3 DNA sequence: TGTGCCAGCAGCCGCTCCACTGGGACAGGTTTCAACGAGCAGTACTTC. The chain recombines TRBV6-1 with TRBJ2-7, with 8 bases that match TRBD1. CDR1 is MNHNS and CDR2 is SASEGT in the germline V gene. This CDR3 comprises 16 residues. J gave up 5 bases and V 6 bases, and 15 bases lay outside the gene matches.

This clonotype was counted at least ten times. CDR3 protein: CASIPREGSSGNTIYF. CDR3 in DNA: TGTGCCAGCATCCCAAGGGAGGGGAGCTCTGGAAACACCATATATTTT. This rearrangement joins TRBV11-1 to TRBJ1-3; D perhaps matches TRBD1 (5 bases). The germline V and J ends were trimmed by 7 bases and 0 bases, with 16 bases remaining between them. In germline, CDR1 is SGHAT, CDR2 FQDESV (reference sequence). The CDR3 contains 16 residues. The whole variable domain, filled in from reference TRBV11-1 and TRBJ1-3, reads EAEVAQSPRYKITEKSQAVAFWCDPISGHATLYWYRQILGQGPELLVQFQDESVVDDSQLPKDRFSAERLKGVDSTLKIQPAELGDSAMYLCASIPREGSSGNTIYFGEGSWLTVV.

J is TRBJ2-5 and V is TRBV7-2; no reliable D call. V was trimmed by 4 bases and J by 5 bases, leaving 8 bases between them. This CDR3 is 12 amino acids long. Germline CDR1 SGHTA, CDR2 FQGNSA. The DNA of the CDR3 is TGTGCCAGCAGCTGGTGGCAGGAGACCCAGTACTTC. Translation gives CASSWWQETQYF.

The chain combines TRBV20-1 with TRBJ1-6, with TRBD1 as a possible D gene (6 bases). Germline V gives CDR1 DFQATT, CDR2 SNEGSKA (reference sequence). The CDR3 is 16 amino acids. V dropped 6 bases and J dropped 10 bases, with 25 bases sitting between them. CDR3 residues: CSAVPNSIRGSSPLHF. As DNA, the CDR3 is TGCAGTGCCGTCCCGAACTCTATCAGGGGCTCGTCACCCCTCCACTTT.

This clonotype appeared once. The rearrangement uses TRBV11-1 and TRBJ2-1; maybe TRBD1 (5 bases). Germline CDR1 reads SGHAT; CDR2 reads FQDESV (reference sequence). Trimming stripped 1 base from V and 3 bases from J, with 13 bases between. This CDR3 is built from 16 residues. The CDR3 is CASSLEQGKVYNEQFF. CDR3 DNA: TGTGCCAGCAGCTTAGAGCAGGGTAAGGTCTACAATGAGCAGTTCTTC.

The count of this clonotype is one. The gene calls are TRBV2 and TRBJ2-1, with 10 positions matching TRBD1. CDR1 and CDR2 from the germline V gene are SNHLY and FYNNEI. This CDR3 has 14 amino acids. The DNA of the CDR3 is TGTGCAGCTACTCCGGGACAGGGGTTGAATGAGCAGTTCTTC. This gives the protein CAATPGQGLNEQFF.

The rearrangement links TRBV7-9 to TRBJ1-1; no definite D call. This CDR3 spans 13 amino acids. The V gene's germline CDR1 is SEHNR and CDR2 FQNEAQ (reference sequence). The germline V and J ends were trimmed by 1 base and 4 bases, with 7 bases remaining between them. This CDR3 reads CASSLGSTTEAFF. Here the CDR3 DNA reads TGTGCCAGCAGCTTAGGGTCGACCACTGAAGCTTTCTTT.

This clonotype was counted once. The chain combines TRBV20-1 with TRBJ2-7; a weak D match, TRBD1 (5 bases). V lost 6 bases and J lost 4, with 16 bases in between. Germline values: CDR1 DFQATT, CDR2 SNEGSKA (reference sequence). The CDR3 sequence is 13 residues long. This chain's CDR3 is CSAERTHTYEQYF. DNA for the CDR3: TGCAGTGCAGAGAGGACACACACATACGAGCAGTACTTC.

This clonotype was recorded many times. This chain joins TRBV25-1 and TRBJ2-1, with D perhaps TRBD1 or TRBD2 (5 bases each). Trimming took off 2 bases at V and 6 bases at J, with 17 bases between the two ends. The CDR3 is 16 amino acids. CDR1 is MGHDK, CDR2 SYGVNS, per germline. The CDR3 nucleotides are TGTGCCAGCAGTGAAACCGGGACCCTTACCCGCAATGAGCAGTTCTTC. The encoded protein is CASSETGTLTRNEQFF.

This chain links TRBV7-6 with TRBJ2-1, with 10 bases fitting TRBD2. Looked up from germline, CDR1 is SGHVS and CDR2 is FNYEAQ. This CDR3 contains 17 residues. V was pared by 3 bases and J by 3 bases, with 8 bases of the junction left unmatched. CDR3 in DNA: TGTGCCAGCAGCTTGGGAGCGGGGGGGTCTTTCTACAATGAGCAGTTCTTC. Translation gives CASSLGAGGSFYNEQFF.

This chain's CDR3 is CASSFIGGRDYGYTF. The CDR3 DNA follows: TGTGCCAGCAGTTTTATTGGCGGGCGTGACTATGGCTACACCTTC. The chain recombines TRBV12-3 or TRBV12-4 with TRBJ1-2; D not certain. The CDR3 runs 15 residues. Trimming removed 3 bases at V and 3 bases at J, with 14 bases between.

The chain uses TRBV20-1 and TRBJ1-1, with a weak D call TRBD1 (5 bases). Trimming pared 4 bases from V and 8 bases from J, leaving 11 bases between. The CDR3 covers 11 residues. Germline V gene data show CDR1 as DFQATT and CDR2 as SNEGSKA (reference sequence). In DNA form, the CDR3 reads TGCAGTGCTACCCAGGGAAGGGAAGCTTTCTTT. Translated, it gives CSATQGREAFF.